Described below is a single TCR beta chain sequence and its context. Its antigen is still unknown. This entry is derived from a study of shared clonotypes between healthy human individuals. Notes on the study in general: Read depth was anticipated to influence clonotype sharing among donors.

The length of the CDR3 is 15 residues. In germline, CDR1 is KGHSH, CDR2 LQKENI. Trimming stripped 0 bases from V and 2 bases from J, with 11 bases between. In the source study's methods: Filtering was not the same, since immunoSEQ gave junction-only sequences without quality scores. Some clones are missing from TCRdb's copy, which holds only in-frame ones; the method was immunoSEQ multiplex PCR. V and J calls and clone size are copied from that table; D and trimming were computed from the DNA. Here the sample spans 600,000 to 750,000 clones, 72% being singletons. The clonotype originates from a woman aged 25 to 39 in good health. This chain connects TRBV18 to TRBJ2-7, with D unclear. Sequenced: memory CD4+ T cells sorted from blood. As to subset: CD45RA-negative fraction. The CDR3 bases are TGTGCCAGCTCACCACCGTCGCGGTCTACCTACGAGCAGTACTTC. Translating gives CASSPPSRSTYEQYF.